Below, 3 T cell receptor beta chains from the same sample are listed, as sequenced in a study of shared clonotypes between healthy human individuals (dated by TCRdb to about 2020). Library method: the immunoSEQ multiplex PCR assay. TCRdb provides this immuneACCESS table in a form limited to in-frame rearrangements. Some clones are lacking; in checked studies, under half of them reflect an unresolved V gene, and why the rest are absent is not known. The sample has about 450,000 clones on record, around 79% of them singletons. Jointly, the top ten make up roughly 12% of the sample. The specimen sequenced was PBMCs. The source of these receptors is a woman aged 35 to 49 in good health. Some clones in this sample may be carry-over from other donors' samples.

The CDR3 nucleotides read TGTGCCAGCTCACGCCGGGACAGGGGGCTCGATGGCTACACCTTC. Amino acid sequence: CASSRRDRGLDGYTF. This chain connects TRBV18 to TRBJ1-2, with TRBD1 matching over 12 bases. CDR1 is KGHSH, CDR2 LQKENI, per germline. Losses at the gene ends were 4 bases for V and 6 bases for J; bases not matched to a gene: 6. The CDR3 totals 15 residues.

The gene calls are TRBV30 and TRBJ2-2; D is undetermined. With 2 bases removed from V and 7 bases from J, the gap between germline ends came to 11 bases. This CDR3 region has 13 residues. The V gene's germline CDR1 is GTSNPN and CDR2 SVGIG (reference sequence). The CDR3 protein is CAWSTSIGGELFF. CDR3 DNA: TGTGCCTGGAGTACCTCCATAGGCGGGGAGCTGTTTTTT.

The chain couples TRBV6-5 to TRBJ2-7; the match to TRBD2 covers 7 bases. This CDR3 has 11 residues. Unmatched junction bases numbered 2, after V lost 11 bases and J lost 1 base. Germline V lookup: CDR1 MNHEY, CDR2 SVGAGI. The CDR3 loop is CAGRDSYEQYF. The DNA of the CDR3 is TGTGCCGGGAGGGATTCCTACGAGCAGTACTTC.